The 3 T cell receptor beta chains reported below all come from one sample, sequenced in a study of blood T cell repertoires in COVID-19 (TCRdb year 2020). Preparation of the library involved the immunoSEQ multiplex PCR assay. Held by TCRdb, this immuneACCESS table contains in-frame sequences only and omits some clones. Under half of the omission traces to an unresolved V gene where checked; the cause of the rest is unknown. The sample table holds fewer than 250,000 clones, of which around 79% were seen once. The ten largest clones take up around 12% of the sample. Sequencing was carried out using peripheral blood. Source of these receptors: a woman aged 45 to 65 with acute or convalescent COVID-19.

The rearrangement uses TRBV3-1 (or the pseudogene TRBV3-2) and TRBJ2-3; TRBD1 might be the D (6 bases). V was shortened by 0 bases and J by 4 bases, with 14 bases between the two germline ends. Germline V gives CDR1 LGHDT, CDR2 YNNKEL (reference sequence). The CDR3 is 16 residues long. The CDR3 DNA is TGTGCCAGCAGCCAAGACTCGTCAGGGGAAGCAGATACGCAGTATTTT. Translating gives CASSQDSSGEADTQYF.

This sequence joins TRBV7-2 and TRBJ2-1, with 11 nucleotides matching TRBD1. The CDR3 is made up of 15 amino acids. With V trimmed by 1 base and J by 7 bases, 3 bases remained unmatched. Germline V lookup: CDR1 SGHTA, CDR2 FQGNSA. The CDR3 DNA follows: TGTGCCAGCAGCTTAGGCGGGACAGGGGGAAATGAGCAGTTCTTC. As protein: CASSLGGTGGNEQFF.

This clone appeared a few times. The gene calls are TRBV12-3 or TRBV12-4 and TRBJ2-7, with D perhaps TRBD2 (6 bases). The CDR3 is 13 residues long. V was clipped by 5 bases and J by 3 bases, with 11 bases between them. The CDR3 loop reads CASSPPGDYEQYF. The CDR3 DNA reads TGTGCCAGCAGTCCCCCGGGAGACTACGAGCAGTACTTC.